The rows below give T cell receptor beta chains drawn from one sample of a study of shared clonotypes between healthy human individuals. Here immunoSEQ multiplex PCR was the method, and the copy in TCRdb shows in-frame clones only, minus some. This sample has around 600,000 clones; 95% occur once, and the top ten carry over 0.095%. Sequenced input: naive CD8+ T cells sorted from blood. These receptors were obtained from a woman aged 30 to 39 in good health. Both conserved end residues are part of each CDR3.

v_gene: TRBV10-3
CDR3aa: CAISTGTHYEQYF

v_gene: TRBV27
CDR3aa: CASTYGTGGTGELFF

v_gene: TRBV6-6
CDR3aa: CASSPGGPALNEQFF

v_gene: TRBV5-1
CDR3aa: CASSLGGGTDTQYF

v_gene: TRBV5-1
CDR3aa: CASSPTGNPATNEKLFF

v_gene: TRBV27
CDR3aa: CASSLSPGGTEAFF

v_gene: TRBV27
CDR3aa: CASSLIGGSSYEQYF

v_gene: TRBV28
CDR3aa: CASTLQGVNYGYTF

v_gene: TRBV7-8
CDR3aa: CASSLSPGQGSTDTQYF

v_gene: TRBV28
CDR3aa: CASSLGKGMNTGELFF

v_gene: TRBV27
CDR3aa: CASSTGGNTQYF

v_gene: TRBV7-2
CDR3aa: CASSLKGAGGEKLFF

v_gene: TRBV4-1
CDR3aa: CASSQAEQVYEQYF

v_gene: TRBV5-1
CDR3aa: CASSAQHTGELFF

v_gene: TRBV12-5
CDR3aa: CASGFGGRTDTQYF

v_gene: TRBV4-1
CDR3aa: CASSHVQGTSGPVEQYF

v_gene: TRBV28
CDR3aa: CASSYTPGELFF